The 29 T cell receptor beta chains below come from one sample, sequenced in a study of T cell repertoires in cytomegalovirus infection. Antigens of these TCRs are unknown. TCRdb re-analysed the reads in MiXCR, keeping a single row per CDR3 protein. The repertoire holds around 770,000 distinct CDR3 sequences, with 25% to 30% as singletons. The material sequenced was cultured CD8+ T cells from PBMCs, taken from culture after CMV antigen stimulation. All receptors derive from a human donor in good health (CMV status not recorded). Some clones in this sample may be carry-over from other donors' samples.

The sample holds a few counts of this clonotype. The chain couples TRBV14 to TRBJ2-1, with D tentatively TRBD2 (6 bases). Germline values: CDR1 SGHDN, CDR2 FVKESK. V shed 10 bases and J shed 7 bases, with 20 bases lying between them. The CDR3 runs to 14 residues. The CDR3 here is CATSQVDGGNEQFF. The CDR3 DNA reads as TGTGCCACCTCCCAGGTCGACGGAGGGAATGAGCAGTTCTTC.

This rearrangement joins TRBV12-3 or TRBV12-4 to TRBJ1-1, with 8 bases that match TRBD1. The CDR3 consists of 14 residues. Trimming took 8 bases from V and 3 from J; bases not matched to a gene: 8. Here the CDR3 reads CASALLTGDTEAFF. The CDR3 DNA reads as TGTGCCAGCGCGCTACTGACAGGGGACACTGAAGCTTTCTTT.

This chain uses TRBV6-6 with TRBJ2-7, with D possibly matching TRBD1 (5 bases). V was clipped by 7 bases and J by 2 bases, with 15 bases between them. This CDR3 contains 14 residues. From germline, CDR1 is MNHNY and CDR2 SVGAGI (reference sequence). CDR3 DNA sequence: TGTGCCAGCAAATCCGGCAGGACAACCTACGAGCAGTACTTC. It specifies CASKSGRTTYEQYF.

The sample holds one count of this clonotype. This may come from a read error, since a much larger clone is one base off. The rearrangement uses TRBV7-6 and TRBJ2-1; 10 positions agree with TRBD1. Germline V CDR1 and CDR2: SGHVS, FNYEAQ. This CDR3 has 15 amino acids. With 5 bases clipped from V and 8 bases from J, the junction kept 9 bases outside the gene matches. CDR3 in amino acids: CASSLTWDRGDEQFF. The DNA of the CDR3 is TGTGCCAGCAGCCTAACCTGGGACAGGGGTGATGAGCAGTTCTTC.

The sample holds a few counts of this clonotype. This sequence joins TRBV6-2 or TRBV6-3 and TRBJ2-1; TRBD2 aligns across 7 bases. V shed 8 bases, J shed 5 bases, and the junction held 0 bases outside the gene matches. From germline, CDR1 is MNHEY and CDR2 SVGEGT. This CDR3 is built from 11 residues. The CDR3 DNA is TGTGCCAGCGGGACTAACAATGAGCAGTTCTTC. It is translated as CASGTNNEQFF.

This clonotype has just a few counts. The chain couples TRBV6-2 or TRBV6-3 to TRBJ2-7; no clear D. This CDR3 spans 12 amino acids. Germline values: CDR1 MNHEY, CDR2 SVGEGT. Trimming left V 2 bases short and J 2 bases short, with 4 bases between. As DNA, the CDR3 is TGTGCCAGCAGTTACCATCCCTACGAGCAGTACGTC. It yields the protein CASSYHPYEQYV.

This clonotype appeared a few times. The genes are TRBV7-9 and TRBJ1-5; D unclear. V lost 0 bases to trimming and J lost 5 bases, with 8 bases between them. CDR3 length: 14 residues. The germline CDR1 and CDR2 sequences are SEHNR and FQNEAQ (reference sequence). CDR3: CASSLASWDQPQHF. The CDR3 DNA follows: TGTGCCAGCAGCTTAGCATCCTGGGATCAGCCCCAGCATTTT.

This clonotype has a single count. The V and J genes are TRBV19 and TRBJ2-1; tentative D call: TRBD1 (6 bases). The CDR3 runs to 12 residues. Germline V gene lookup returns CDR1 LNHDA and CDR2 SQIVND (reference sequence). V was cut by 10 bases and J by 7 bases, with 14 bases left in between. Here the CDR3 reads CATRLGGNEQFF. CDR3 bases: TGTGCCACCCGTTTAGGGGGTAATGAGCAGTTCTTC. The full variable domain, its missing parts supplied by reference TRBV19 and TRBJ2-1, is DGGITQSPKYLFRKEGQNVTLSCEQNLNHDAMYWYRQDPGQGLRLIYYSQIVNDFQKGDIAEGYSVSREKKESFPLTVTSAQKNPTAFYLCATRLGGNEQFFGPGTRLTVL.

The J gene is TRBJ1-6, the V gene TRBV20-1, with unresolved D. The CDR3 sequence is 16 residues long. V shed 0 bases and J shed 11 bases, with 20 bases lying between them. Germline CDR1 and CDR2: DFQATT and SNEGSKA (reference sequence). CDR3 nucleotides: TGCAGTGCTAGAGATGACCGCTCTGGGCATATTCCACCCCTCCACTTT. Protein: CSARDDRSGHIPPLHF.

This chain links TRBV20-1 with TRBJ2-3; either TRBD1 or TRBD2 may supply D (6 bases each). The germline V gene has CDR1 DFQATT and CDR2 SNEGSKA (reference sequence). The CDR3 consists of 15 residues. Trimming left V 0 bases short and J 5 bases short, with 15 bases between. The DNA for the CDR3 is TGCAGTGCTAGAGATTATTGGGGGGCCGAAGATACGCAGTATTTT. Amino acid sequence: CSARDYWGAEDTQYF.

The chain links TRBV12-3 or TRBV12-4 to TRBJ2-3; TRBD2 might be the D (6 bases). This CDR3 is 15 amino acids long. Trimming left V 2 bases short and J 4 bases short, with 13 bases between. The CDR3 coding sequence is TGTGCCAGCAGTTTAATAGCGGATGAGGCAGATACGCAGTATTTT. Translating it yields CASSLIADEADTQYF.

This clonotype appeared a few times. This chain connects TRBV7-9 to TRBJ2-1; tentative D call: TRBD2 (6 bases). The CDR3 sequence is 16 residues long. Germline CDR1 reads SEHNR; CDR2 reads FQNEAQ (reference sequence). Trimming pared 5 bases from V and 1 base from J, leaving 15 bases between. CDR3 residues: CASSPHGGPSYNEQFF. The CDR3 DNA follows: TGTGCCAGCAGCCCCCACGGGGGTCCATCCTACAATGAGCAGTTCTTC.

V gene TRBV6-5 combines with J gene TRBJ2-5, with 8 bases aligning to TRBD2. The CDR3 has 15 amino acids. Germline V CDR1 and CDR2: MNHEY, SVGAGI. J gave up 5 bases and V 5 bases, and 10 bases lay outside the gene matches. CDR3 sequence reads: CASSPSPGLAETQYF. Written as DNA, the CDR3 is TGTGCCAGCAGTCCATCACCAGGACTAGCTGAGACCCAGTACTTC.

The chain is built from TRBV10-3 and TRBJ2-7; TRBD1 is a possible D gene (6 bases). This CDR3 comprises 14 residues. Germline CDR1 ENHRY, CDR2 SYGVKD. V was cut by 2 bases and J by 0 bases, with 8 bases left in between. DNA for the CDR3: TGTGCCATCAGTGAGACGACAGGCTCCTACGAGCAGTACGTC. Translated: CAISETTGSYEQYV.

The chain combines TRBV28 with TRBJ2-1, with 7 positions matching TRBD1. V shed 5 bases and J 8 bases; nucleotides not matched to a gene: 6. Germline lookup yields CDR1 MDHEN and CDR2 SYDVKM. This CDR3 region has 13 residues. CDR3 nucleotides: TGTGCCAGCAGTCCGCAACAGGGGTATGAGCAGTTCTTC. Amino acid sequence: CASSPQQGYEQFF.

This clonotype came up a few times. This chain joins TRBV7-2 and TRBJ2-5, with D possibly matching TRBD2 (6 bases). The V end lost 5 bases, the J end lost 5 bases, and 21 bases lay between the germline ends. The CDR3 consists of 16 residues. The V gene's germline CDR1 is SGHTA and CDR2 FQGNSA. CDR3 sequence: CASSPIRLGSSETQYF. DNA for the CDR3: TGTGCCAGCAGCCCCATCCGACTAGGATCTTCGGAGACCCAGTACTTC. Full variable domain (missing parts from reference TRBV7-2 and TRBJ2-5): GAGVSQSPSNKVTEKGKDVELRCDPISGHTALYWYRQSLGQGLEFLIYFQGNSAPDKSGLPSDRFSAERTGGSVSTLTIQRTQQEDSAVYLCASSPIRLGSSETQYFGPGTRLLVL.

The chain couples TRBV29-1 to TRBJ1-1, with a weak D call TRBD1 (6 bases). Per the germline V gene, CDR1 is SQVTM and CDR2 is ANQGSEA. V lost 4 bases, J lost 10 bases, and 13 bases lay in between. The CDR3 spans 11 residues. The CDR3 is CSVVQGKGAFF. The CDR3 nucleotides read TGCAGCGTTGTACAGGGAAAGGGAGCTTTCTTT.

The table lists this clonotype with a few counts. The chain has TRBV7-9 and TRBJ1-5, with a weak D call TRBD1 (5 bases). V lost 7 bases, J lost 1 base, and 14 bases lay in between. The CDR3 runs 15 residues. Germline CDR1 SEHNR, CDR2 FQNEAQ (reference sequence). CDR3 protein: CASTQRGGSNQPQHF. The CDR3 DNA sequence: TGTGCCAGCACCCAAAGGGGTGGCAGCAATCAGCCCCAGCATTTT. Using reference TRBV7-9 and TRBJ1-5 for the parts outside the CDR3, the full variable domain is DTGVSQNPRHKITKRGQNVTFRCDPISEHNRLYWYRQTLGQGPEFLTYFQNEAQLEKSRLLSDRFSAERPKGSFSTLEIQRTEQGDSAMYLCASTQRGGSNQPQHFGDGTRLSIL.

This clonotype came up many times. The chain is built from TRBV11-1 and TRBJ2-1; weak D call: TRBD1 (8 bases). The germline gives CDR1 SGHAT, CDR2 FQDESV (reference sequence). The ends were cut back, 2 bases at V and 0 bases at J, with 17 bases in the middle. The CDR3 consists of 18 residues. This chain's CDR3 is CASSLRGGTGVSYNEQFF. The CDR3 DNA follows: TGTGCCAGCAGCTTAAGGGGAGGGACAGGCGTCTCCTACAATGAGCAGTTCTTC. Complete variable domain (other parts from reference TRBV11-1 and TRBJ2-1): EAEVAQSPRYKITEKSQAVAFWCDPISGHATLYWYRQILGQGPELLVQFQDESVVDDSQLPKDRFSAERLKGVDSTLKIQPAELGDSAMYLCASSLRGGTGVSYNEQFFGPGTRLTVL.

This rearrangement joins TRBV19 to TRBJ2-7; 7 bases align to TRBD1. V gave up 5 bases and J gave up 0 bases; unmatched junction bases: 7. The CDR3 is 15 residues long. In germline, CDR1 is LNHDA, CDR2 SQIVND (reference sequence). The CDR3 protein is CASSGYRGSSYEQYV. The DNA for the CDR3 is TGTGCCAGTAGTGGGTACAGGGGTAGCTCCTACGAGCAGTACGTC.

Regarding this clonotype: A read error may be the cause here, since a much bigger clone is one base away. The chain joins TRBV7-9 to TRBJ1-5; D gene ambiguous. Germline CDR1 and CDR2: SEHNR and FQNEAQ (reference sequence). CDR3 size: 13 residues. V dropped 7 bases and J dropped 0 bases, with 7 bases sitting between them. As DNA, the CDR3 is TGTGCCAGCAACAAGAATAGCAATCAGCCCCAGCATTTT. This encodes CASNKNSNQPQHF. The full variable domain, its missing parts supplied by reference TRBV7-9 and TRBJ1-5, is DTGVSQNPRHKITKRGQNVTFRCDPISEHNRLYWYRQTLGQGPEFLTYFQNEAQLEKSRLLSDRFSAERPKGSFSTLEIQRTEQGDSAMYLCASNKNSNQPQHFGDGTRLSIL.

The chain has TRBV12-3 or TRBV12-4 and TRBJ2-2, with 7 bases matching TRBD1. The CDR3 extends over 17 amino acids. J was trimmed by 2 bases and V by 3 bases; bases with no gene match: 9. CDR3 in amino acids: CASSFNRGIDNTGELFF. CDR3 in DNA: TGTGCCAGCAGTTTTAACAGGGGCATCGATAACACCGGGGAGCTGTTTTTT.

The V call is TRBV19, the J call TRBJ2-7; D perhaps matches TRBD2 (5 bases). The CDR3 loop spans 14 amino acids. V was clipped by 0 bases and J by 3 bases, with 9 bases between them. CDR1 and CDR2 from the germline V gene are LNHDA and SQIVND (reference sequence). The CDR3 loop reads CASSIDPDCYEQYV. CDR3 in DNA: TGTGCCAGTAGTATAGACCCGGACTGCTACGAGCAGTACGTC.

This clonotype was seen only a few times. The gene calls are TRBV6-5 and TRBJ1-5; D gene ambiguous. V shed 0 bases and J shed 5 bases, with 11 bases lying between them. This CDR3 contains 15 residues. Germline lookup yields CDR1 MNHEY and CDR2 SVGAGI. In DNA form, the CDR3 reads TGTGCCAGCAGTTACTCGGTGGGGAGCGATCAGCCCCAGCATTTT. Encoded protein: CASSYSVGSDQPQHF.

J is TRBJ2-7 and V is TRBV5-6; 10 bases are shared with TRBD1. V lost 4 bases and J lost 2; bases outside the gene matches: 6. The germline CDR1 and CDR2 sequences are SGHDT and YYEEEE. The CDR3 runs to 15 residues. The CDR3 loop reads CASSDGTGVAYEQYF. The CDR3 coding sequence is TGTGCCAGCAGCGATGGGACAGGGGTTGCCTACGAGCAGTACTTC.

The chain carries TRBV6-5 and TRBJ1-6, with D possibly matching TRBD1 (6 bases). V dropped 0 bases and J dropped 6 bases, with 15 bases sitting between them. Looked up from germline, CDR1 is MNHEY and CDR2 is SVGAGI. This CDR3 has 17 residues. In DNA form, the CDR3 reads TGTGCCAGCAGTTACTCGTGGCCGGGGGCGGTTAATTCACCCCTCCACTTT. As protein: CASSYSWPGAVNSPLHF.

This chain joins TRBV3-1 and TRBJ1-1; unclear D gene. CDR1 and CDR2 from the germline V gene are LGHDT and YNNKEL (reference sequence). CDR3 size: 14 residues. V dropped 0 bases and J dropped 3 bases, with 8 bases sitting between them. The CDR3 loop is CASSQEPADTEAFF. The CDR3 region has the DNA TGTGCCAGCAGCCAAGAGCCAGCGGACACTGAAGCTTTCTTT.

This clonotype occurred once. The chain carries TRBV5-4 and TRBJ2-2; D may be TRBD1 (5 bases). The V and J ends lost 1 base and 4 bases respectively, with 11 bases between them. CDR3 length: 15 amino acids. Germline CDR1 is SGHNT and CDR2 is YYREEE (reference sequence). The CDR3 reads CASSLKAGPTGELFF. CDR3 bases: TGTGCCAGCAGCTTGAAGGCAGGGCCCACCGGGGAGCTGTTTTTT. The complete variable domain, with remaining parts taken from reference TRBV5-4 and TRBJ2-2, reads ETGVTQSPTHLIKTRGQQVTLRCSSQSGHNTVSWYQQALGQGPQFIFQYYREEENGRGNFPPRFSGLQFPNYSSELNVNALELDDSALYLCASSLKAGPTGELFFGEGSRLTVL.

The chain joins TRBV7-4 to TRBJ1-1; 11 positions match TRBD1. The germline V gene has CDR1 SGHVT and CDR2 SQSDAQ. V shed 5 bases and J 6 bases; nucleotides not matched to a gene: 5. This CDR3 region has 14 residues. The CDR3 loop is CASSDRDRGSEAFF. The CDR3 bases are TGTGCCAGCAGCGACCGGGACAGGGGGTCTGAAGCTTTCTTT.